This T cell receptor (beta chain) was found in a study of blood T cell repertoires in COVID-19. Study members were between roughly 18 and 100 years old and lived in 20 to 30 US regions. Cohorts were determined from participant-reported clinical history. The authors' processing: Reference gene primer amplification gave nucleated cell count estimates. Assay used: immunoSEQ multiplex PCR; TCRdb lists only in-frame clones, some missing. Clone size and V and J calls were adopted from that table, with D and trimming inferred from the DNA. The data hold about 200,000 clones, with approximately 73% observed a single time. CDR3 length: 14 residues. From germline, CDR1 is LNHDA and CDR2 SQIVND (reference sequence). With 7 bases removed from V and 3 bases from J, the gap between germline ends came to 13 bases.

The chain has TRBV19 and TRBJ1-5; D uncertain. This TCR derives from a woman aged 45-65 years with acute COVID-19. The sequenced material came from PBMCs or T cells enriched from blood (not recorded which). The CDR3 loop reads CASKEQLNNQPQHF. CDR3 sequence (DNA): TGTGCCAGTAAGGAACAGTTGAACAATCAGCCCCAGCATTTT.